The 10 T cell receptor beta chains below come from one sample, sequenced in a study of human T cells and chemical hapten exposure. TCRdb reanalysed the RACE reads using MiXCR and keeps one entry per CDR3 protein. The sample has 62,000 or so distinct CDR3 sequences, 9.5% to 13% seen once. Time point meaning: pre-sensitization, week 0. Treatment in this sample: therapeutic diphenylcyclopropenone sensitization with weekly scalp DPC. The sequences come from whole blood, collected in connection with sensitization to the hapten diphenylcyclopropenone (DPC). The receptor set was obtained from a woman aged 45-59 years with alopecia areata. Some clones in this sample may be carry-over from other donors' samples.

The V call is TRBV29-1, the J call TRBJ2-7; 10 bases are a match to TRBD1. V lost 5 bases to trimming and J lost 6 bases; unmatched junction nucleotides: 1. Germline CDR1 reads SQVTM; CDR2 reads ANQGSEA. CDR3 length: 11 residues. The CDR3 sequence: CSVRQGAEQYF. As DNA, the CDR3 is TGCAGCGTTAGACAGGGGGCCGAGCAGTACTTC.

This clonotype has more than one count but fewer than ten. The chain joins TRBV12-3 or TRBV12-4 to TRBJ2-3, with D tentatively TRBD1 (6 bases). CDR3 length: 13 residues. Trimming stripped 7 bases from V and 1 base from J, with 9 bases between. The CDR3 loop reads CASTPGGTDTQYF. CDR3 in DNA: TGTGCCAGCACCCCAGGGGGCACAGATACGCAGTATTTT.

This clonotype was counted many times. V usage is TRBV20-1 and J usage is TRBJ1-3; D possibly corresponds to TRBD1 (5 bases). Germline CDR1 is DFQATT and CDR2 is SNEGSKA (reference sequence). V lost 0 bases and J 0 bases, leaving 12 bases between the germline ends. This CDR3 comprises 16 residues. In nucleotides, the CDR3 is TGCAGTGCTAGAGAAGCAACAGGTGTCTCTGGAAACACCATATATTTT. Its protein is CSAREATGVSGNTIYF.

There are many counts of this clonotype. The CDR3 nucleotides read TGTGCCAGCAGTTACATAATCGGTCGGCAGGGCTCAGAAAACATTCAGTACTTC. Translating gives CASSYIIGRQGSENIQYF. The chain couples TRBV6-2 or TRBV6-3 to TRBJ2-4; D may be TRBD1 (5 bases). V lost 2 bases and J 5 bases, leaving 22 bases between the germline ends. This CDR3 spans 18 amino acids. From germline, CDR1 is MNHEY and CDR2 SVGEGT.

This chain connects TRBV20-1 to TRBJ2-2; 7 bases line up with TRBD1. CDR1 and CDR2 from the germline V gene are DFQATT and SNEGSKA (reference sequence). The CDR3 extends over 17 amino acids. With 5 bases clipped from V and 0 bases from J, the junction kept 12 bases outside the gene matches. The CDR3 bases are TGCAGTGCTCGCCATTCTAAAGGGGGCACGAACACCGGGGAGCTGTTTTTT. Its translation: CSARHSKGGTNTGELFF.

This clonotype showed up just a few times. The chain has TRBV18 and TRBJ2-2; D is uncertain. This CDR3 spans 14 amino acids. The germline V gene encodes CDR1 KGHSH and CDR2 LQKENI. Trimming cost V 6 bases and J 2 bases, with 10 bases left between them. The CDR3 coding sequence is TGTGCCAGCTCCGGCACTGACAACACCGGGGAGCTGTTTTTT. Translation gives CASSGTDNTGELFF.

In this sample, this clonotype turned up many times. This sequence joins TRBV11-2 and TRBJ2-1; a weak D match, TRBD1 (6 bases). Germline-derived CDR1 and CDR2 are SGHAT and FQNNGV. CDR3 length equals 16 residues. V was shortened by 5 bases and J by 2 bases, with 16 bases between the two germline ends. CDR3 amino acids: CASSQIQGPTYNEQFF. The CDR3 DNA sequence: TGTGCCAGCAGCCAGATACAGGGACCCACCTACAATGAGCAGTTCTTC.

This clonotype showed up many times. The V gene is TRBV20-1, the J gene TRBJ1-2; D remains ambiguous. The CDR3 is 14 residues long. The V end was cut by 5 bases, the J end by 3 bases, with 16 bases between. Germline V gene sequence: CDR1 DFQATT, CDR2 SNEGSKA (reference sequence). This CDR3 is CSAVMGFQDYGYTF. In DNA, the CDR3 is TGCAGTGCTGTGATGGGGTTTCAAGACTATGGCTACACCTTC.

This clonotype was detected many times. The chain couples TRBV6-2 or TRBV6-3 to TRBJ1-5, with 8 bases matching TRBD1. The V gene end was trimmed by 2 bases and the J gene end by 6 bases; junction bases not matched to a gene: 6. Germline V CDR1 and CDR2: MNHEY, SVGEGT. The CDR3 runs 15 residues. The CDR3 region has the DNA TGTGCCAGCAGTTACACAGGGGGTTTCAGTCAGCCCCAGCATTTT. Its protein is CASSYTGGFSQPQHF.

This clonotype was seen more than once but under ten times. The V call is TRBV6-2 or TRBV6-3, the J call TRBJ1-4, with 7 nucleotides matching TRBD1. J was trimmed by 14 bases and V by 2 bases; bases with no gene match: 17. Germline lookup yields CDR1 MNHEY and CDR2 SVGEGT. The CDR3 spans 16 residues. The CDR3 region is CASSYPGQLLPQRLFF. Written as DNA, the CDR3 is TGTGCCAGCAGTTACCCGGGACAGCTCCTCCCTCAGCGGCTGTTTTTT.